Shown below are 13 T cell receptor beta chains from a single sample sequenced in a study of OX40 agonist ivuxolimab in advanced cancers. The protocol used for the library was the immunoSEQ multiplex PCR assay. Held by TCRdb, this immuneACCESS table contains in-frame sequences only and omits some clones. Under half of the omission traces to an unresolved V gene where checked; the cause of the rest is unknown. For this sample the table gives 60,000 to 65,000 clones, of which around four fifths were detected only once. The ten top clones hold 7.5% to 10% of the sample. The material was CD4+ or CD8+ T cells sorted from blood, obtained in a trial of the OX40 agonist ivuxolimab. These receptors originate from an adult with an advanced solid tumor such as melanoma, head and neck, liver or kidney cancer.

V is TRBV29-1 and J is TRBJ2-7; TRBD2 might be the D (5 bases). With 6 bases removed from V and 0 bases from J, the gap between germline ends came to 9 bases. This CDR3 has 12 amino acids. Germline V gene sequence: CDR1 SQVTM, CDR2 ANQGSEA. The CDR3 is CSVETNSYEQYF. CDR3 in DNA: TGCAGCGTCGAGACTAACTCCTACGAGCAGTACTTC.

The chain is built from TRBV6-4 and TRBJ2-7; TRBD1 or TRBD2 may be the D gene (6 bases each). The germline V gene has CDR1 MRHNA and CDR2 SNTAGT. V lost 2 bases to trimming and J lost 4 bases, with 27 bases between them. The CDR3 contains 19 residues. The CDR3 spells CASSDLLLGQRGESYEQYF. In nucleotides, the CDR3 is TGTGCCAGCAGTGACCTCCTTCTTGGACAGAGGGGGGAATCGTACGAGCAGTACTTC.

The chain links TRBV4-3 to TRBJ2-2; D is ambiguous. The CDR3 has 14 amino acids. Germline V gives CDR1 LGHNA, CDR2 YSLEER. Trimming stripped 1 base from V and 5 bases from J, with 8 bases between. CDR3 sequence (DNA): TGCGCCAGCAGCCAAGTTTTCCAGACCGGGGAGCTGTTTTTT. Protein product: CASSQVFQTGELFF.

The chain couples TRBV2 to TRBJ1-4; D is undetermined. V lost 4 bases, J lost 0 bases, and 9 bases lay in between. This CDR3 has 15 residues. Germline lookup yields CDR1 SNHLY and CDR2 FYNNEI. CDR3: CASSVQRTTNEKLFF. The CDR3 DNA reads TGTGCCAGCAGTGTTCAGAGAACAACTAATGAAAAACTGTTTTTT. Complete variable domain (other parts from reference TRBV2 and TRBJ1-4): EPEVTQTPSHQVTQMGQEVILRCVPISNHLYFYWYRQILGQKVEFLVSFYNNEISEKSEIFDDQFSVERPDGSNFTLKIRSTKLEDSAMYFCASSVQRTTNEKLFFGSGTQLSVL.

V is TRBV10-3 and J is TRBJ1-1; D possibly corresponds to TRBD1 (5 bases). The length of the CDR3 is 14 residues. Germline CDR1 and CDR2: ENHRY and SYGVKD. V was pared by 10 bases and J by 4 bases, with 19 bases between. Here the CDR3 DNA reads TGTGCCAGCATTTCCATTGGGGCTGGCACTGAAGCTTTCTTT. The encoded protein is CASISIGAGTEAFF.

The chain recombines TRBV5-1 with TRBJ2-5; D is unresolved. Germline loops: CDR1 SGHRS, CDR2 YFSETQ. V was pared by 4 bases and J by 4 bases, with 11 bases between. The CDR3 is 13 amino acids. For the CDR3, the DNA is TGCGCCAGCAGCCCCTGGGCCGGAGAGACCCAGTACTTC. As protein: CASSPWAGETQYF.

V and J are TRBV15 and TRBJ2-7; no definite D call. Deletions cut 1 base from V and 2 bases from J, with 9 bases between. CDR1 and CDR2 (germline): LNHNV, YYDKDF (reference sequence). The CDR3 is made up of 14 amino acids. CDR3 amino acids: CATSRVFGPYEQYF. In DNA form, the CDR3 reads TGTGCCACCAGCAGAGTCTTCGGACCCTACGAGCAGTACTTC.

This sequence joins TRBV4-1 and TRBJ2-7, with 9 bases lining up with TRBD2. From germline, CDR1 is MGHRA and CDR2 YSYEKL. The CDR3 is 16 amino acids. V dropped 4 bases and J dropped 0; count of bases not matched to a gene: 7. Here the CDR3 reads CASSRLADPSSYEQYF. The CDR3 nucleotides are TGCGCCAGCAGCCGACTAGCGGACCCCAGCTCCTACGAGCAGTACTTC.

This clone came up a few times. Here the CDR3 DNA reads TGCGCCAGCAGCCCCAAGGCAATTACGGGGGCCGGCACCGGGGAGCTGTTTTTT. Translation gives CASSPKAITGAGTGELFF. This chain joins TRBV4-1 and TRBJ2-2; either TRBD1 or TRBD2 may fit D (6 bases each). The CDR3 contains 18 residues. Trimming stripped 4 bases from V and 4 bases from J, with 22 bases between. CDR1 is MGHRA and CDR2 is YSYEKL in the germline V gene.

This chain joins TRBV5-8 and TRBJ2-5, with 9 bases identical to TRBD1. The germline gives CDR1 SGHTS, CDR2 YDEGEE. This CDR3 contains 15 residues. The V and J ends lost 4 bases and 3 bases, in that order; junction bases with no gene match: 7. The CDR3 sequence is CASSATGGEEETQYF. The CDR3 DNA follows: TGTGCCAGCAGCGCTACAGGGGGCGAAGAAGAGACCCAGTACTTC.

V and J are TRBV15 and TRBJ2-2; 9 bases map to TRBD2. The germline V gene has CDR1 LNHNV and CDR2 YYDKDF (reference sequence). CDR3 length: 19 residues. The junction had 15 bases not matched to a gene; V was cut back by 3 bases and J by 4 bases. Here the CDR3 reads CATSSPSNRRGGLTGELFF. CDR3 coding DNA: TGTGCCACCAGCAGTCCCTCTAATAGGCGGGGGGGCCTCACCGGGGAGCTGTTTTTT.

The gene calls are TRBV11-2 and TRBJ2-5, with 7 nucleotides matching TRBD2. Germline CDR1 and CDR2: SGHAT and FQNNGV. The CDR3 extends over 15 amino acids. The junction had 9 bases not matched to a gene; V was cut back by 5 bases and J by 3 bases. CDR3 protein: CASSDSVTSKETQYF. The DNA for the CDR3 is TGTGCCAGCAGCGACAGCGTGACTAGCAAAGAGACCCAGTACTTC.

This clone was observed at least ten times. The rearrangement links TRBV27 to TRBJ2-1, with TRBD2 as a possible D gene (5 bases). The CDR3 consists of 14 residues. V lost 3 bases, J lost 5 bases, and 11 bases lay in between. CDR1 and CDR2 (germline): MNHEY, SMNVEV (reference sequence). CDR3 DNA sequence: TGTGCCAGCAGTTTTACGCAGGAGGACAATGAGCAGTTCTTC. Protein product: CASSFTQEDNEQFF.